The 26 T cell receptor beta chains listed next were all sequenced from one sample in a study of blood T cell repertoires in COVID-19 (dated by TCRdb to 2018 to 2021). The receptor library was made with the immunoSEQ multiplex PCR assay. TCRdb mirrors the immuneACCESS table, restricted to in-frame sequences. Some clones are absent from its copies; in checked studies, under half trace to an unresolved V gene, and the reason for the others is unknown. The sample table lists fewer than 55,000 clones, approximately 85% of them with a count of one. 14% of the sample is taken by the ten largest. Source material: peripheral blood. The receptor set was obtained from a human donor with acute or convalescent COVID-19. The donor label of this sample is uncertain.

This chain links TRBV19 with TRBJ2-3; weak D call: TRBD2 (7 bases). V was pared by 4 bases and J by 4 bases, with 18 bases between. CDR1 and CDR2 from the germline V gene are LNHDA and SQIVND (reference sequence). CDR3 length: 16 amino acids. This chain's CDR3 is CASSKGGAGAADTQYF. Written as DNA, the CDR3 is TGTGCCAGTAGTAAGGGGGGCGCGGGAGCGGCAGATACGCAGTATTTT.

The chain joins TRBV5-4 to TRBJ1-1, with a possible D match to TRBD1 (5 bases). The CDR3 covers 15 residues. Trimming took 4 bases from V and 5 from J, leaving 18 bases between them. The germline V gene has CDR1 SGHNT and CDR2 YYREEE (reference sequence). CDR3 nucleotide sequence: TGTGCCAGCAGCCTGGGAGGGAGGGGCGGAACTGAAGCTTTCTTT. Translation: CASSLGGRGGTEAFF.

The genes are TRBV9 and TRBJ1-4; D not certain. Trimming shortened V by 0 bases and J by 3 bases, and 6 bases separated the two germline ends. CDR3 length equals 14 residues. Germline V gives CDR1 SGDLS, CDR2 YYNGEE. The CDR3 coding sequence is TGTGCCAGCAGCGTAGGAGGATCTAATGAAAAACTGTTTTTT. Protein sequence: CASSVGGSNEKLFF.

This sequence joins TRBV27 and TRBJ1-1; D remains unclear. The CDR3 covers 11 residues. The germline V gene encodes CDR1 MNHEY and CDR2 SMNVEV (reference sequence). V was cut by 3 bases and J by 4 bases, with 3 bases left in between. This CDR3 reads CASSFGTEAFF. The DNA of the CDR3 is TGTGCCAGCAGTTTCGGCACTGAAGCTTTCTTT.

J is TRBJ1-2 and V is TRBV27; 7 bases match TRBD1. J lost 0 bases, V lost 5 bases, and 6 bases had no gene match. The V gene's germline CDR1 is MNHEY and CDR2 SMNVEV (reference sequence). The CDR3 covers 15 residues. The CDR3 region is CASSGGTEANYGYTF. In DNA form, the CDR3 reads TGTGCCAGCAGTGGGGGGACAGAAGCTAACTATGGCTACACCTTC.

V and J are TRBV19 and TRBJ2-1, with TRBD2 identical over 7 bases. The CDR3 runs 14 residues. In germline, CDR1 is LNHDA, CDR2 SQIVND (reference sequence). Unmatched junction bases numbered 5, after V lost 7 bases and J lost 2 bases. CDR3 coding DNA: TGTGCCAGTAATGCGGGAGTGACCTACAATGAGCAGTTCTTC. Its protein is CASNAGVTYNEQFF.

Notes on this clone: Germline is not matched at one junction end, which may reflect a read error. Other DNA sequences in this sample translate to the same CDR3. The CDR3 coding sequence is TGTGCCAGCACCGTGACAGGGGCCTATGGCTACACCTTT. Translated: CASTVTGAYGYTF. The chain has TRBV28 and TRBJ1-2, with TRBD1 matching 8 bases. Germline V CDR1 and CDR2: MDHEN, SYDVKM. CDR3 length equals 13 residues.

The DNA for the CDR3 is TGTGCCAGCAGTGGACAGGGGGCATGGGGGTACACTGAAGCTTTCTTT. Translation gives CASSGQGAWGYTEAFF. This chain connects TRBV28 to TRBJ1-1; 11 bases line up with TRBD1. CDR3 length: 16 amino acids. Trimming removed 5 bases from V and 3 bases from J; junction bases left unmatched: 8. The V gene's germline CDR1 is MDHEN and CDR2 SYDVKM.

The chain links TRBV4-2 to TRBJ1-2; D may be TRBD1 (5 bases). The CDR3 sequence is 12 residues long. Trimming took off 1 base at V and 7 bases at J, with 7 bases between the two ends. Germline V gene data show CDR1 as LGHNA and CDR2 as YNFKEQ. The CDR3: CASSQVGGGYTF. The CDR3 nucleotides are TGTGCCAGCAGCCAAGTGGGGGGTGGCTACACCTTC.

This clone has a single count. J is TRBJ2-1 and V is TRBV10-2; TRBD2 might be the D (5 bases). There are 15 residues in the CDR3. Germline-derived CDR1 and CDR2 are WSHSY and SAAADI. The germline V and J ends were trimmed by 7 bases and 5 bases, with 18 bases remaining between them. For the CDR3, the DNA is TGCGCCAGCAAAGAGCGGAGCGGTGGGCACAATGAGCAGTTCTTC. Translated, it gives CASKERSGGHNEQFF.

The chain couples TRBV5-8 to TRBJ2-3, with a weak D call TRBD1 (5 bases). Between the trimmed V and J ends, which lost 0 bases and 0 bases, there was a span of 8 bases. The CDR3 length is 15 residues. Germline values: CDR1 SGHTS, CDR2 YDEGEE. The CDR3: CASSLDGASTDTQYF. The CDR3 bases are TGTGCCAGCAGCTTGGATGGGGCTAGCACAGATACGCAGTATTTT.

The rearrangement links TRBV29-1 to TRBJ1-4; the D gene is possibly TRBD1 (5 bases). V was trimmed by 7 bases and J by 7 bases, leaving 19 bases between them. CDR3 length equals 14 residues. Germline CDR1 is SQVTM and CDR2 is ANQGSEA. CDR3 nucleotide sequence: TGCAGCGCCCAGAGAGGGGCGGGGAGTGAAAAACTGTTTTTT. It encodes CSAQRGAGSEKLFF.

The rearrangement joins TRBV5-1 to TRBJ2-5; TRBD2 matches 10 bases. The J segment lost 3 bases and the V segment lost 3 bases, leaving 17 bases of the junction unmatched. The germline V gene has CDR1 SGHRS and CDR2 YFSETQ. The CDR3 is 19 amino acids. CDR3 sequence reads: CASSSDSRRNSGRKETQYF. CDR3 nucleotide sequence: TGCGCCAGCAGCTCCGATTCGAGGAGGAATAGCGGGAGGAAAGAGACCCAGTACTTC.

This clone was picked up one time. The V gene is TRBV6-5, the J gene TRBJ1-1, with D perhaps TRBD1 (6 bases). The CDR3 is made up of 15 amino acids. Trimming removed 7 bases from V and 5 bases from J, with 20 bases in between. Germline-derived CDR1 and CDR2 are MNHEY and SVGAGI. Written as DNA, the CDR3 is TGTGCCAGCATCCTCAGGGGTAGTTCGGAAACTGAAGCTTTCTTT. It is translated as CASILRGSSETEAFF.

The chain has TRBV23-1 and TRBJ2-3, with D possibly being TRBD1 (6 bases). TRBV23-1 is filed as an ORF, its function uncertain. The CDR3 has 18 residues. Trimming shortened V by 3 bases and J by 6 bases, and 25 bases separated the two germline ends. Written as DNA, the CDR3 is TGCGCCAGCAGTCATTCTATCCGGGACACACGGGGTGGGGATACGCAGTATTTT. Translated, it gives CASSHSIRDTRGGDTQYF.

Worth noting for this clone: Sequence at one end of the junction differs from germline and may be a read error. This chain joins TRBV27 and TRBJ2-3; a possible D gene is TRBD2 (6 bases). CDR3 length: 17 amino acids. Germline V lookup: CDR1 MNHEY, CDR2 SMNVEV (reference sequence). The CDR3 sequence is CASSLFTGVGSTDTQYF. The CDR3, as DNA: TGCGCCAGCAGCCTATTTACGGGGGTGGGAAGCACAGATACGCAGTATTTT.

The rearrangement links TRBV19 to TRBJ2-7; no definite D call. Germline V gene data show CDR1 as LNHDA and CDR2 as SQIVND (reference sequence). The V gene lost 5 bases and the J gene lost 7 bases, with 15 bases spanning the gap. The CDR3 is made up of 13 amino acids. CDR3: CASSPPESAEQYF. The DNA of the CDR3 is TGTGCCAGTAGTCCCCCGGAGTCGGCGGAGCAGTACTTC.

This chain connects TRBV13 to TRBJ2-3, with 15 positions matching TRBD2. CDR1 is PRHDT and CDR2 is FYEKMQ in the germline V gene (reference sequence). This CDR3 is 17 amino acids long. J gave up 6 bases and V 7 bases, and 11 bases lay outside the gene matches. The CDR3 DNA reads TGTGCCAGCAACCCAAGGGGGACTAGCGGGGGGTTGGATACGCAGTATTTT. It translates to CASNPRGTSGGLDTQYF.

V usage is TRBV27 and J usage is TRBJ2-1; tentative D call: TRBD2 (5 bases). Per germline, CDR1 MNHEY and CDR2 SMNVEV (reference sequence). This CDR3 contains 14 residues. The V gene lost 8 bases and the J gene lost 0 bases, with 11 bases spanning the gap. DNA for the CDR3: TGTGCCAGCGGGAGCGGCTTCTCCTACAATGAGCAGTTCTTC. Amino acids: CASGSGFSYNEQFF.

The genes are TRBV13 and TRBJ2-7, with D possibly TRBD1 on 6 matching bases. The CDR3 totals 14 residues. Trimming pared 6 bases from V and 0 bases from J, leaving 12 bases between. Germline V lookup: CDR1 PRHDT, CDR2 FYEKMQ (reference sequence). For the CDR3, the DNA is TGTGCCAGCAGACCTCGGGACACCTCCTACGAGCAGTACTTC. This translates into CASRPRDTSYEQYF.

The chain combines TRBV5-6 with TRBJ2-7, with 8 positions matching TRBD1. This CDR3 has 15 amino acids. CDR1 SGHDT and CDR2 YYEEEE come from the germline V gene. The ends lost 3 bases at V and 5 bases at J; junction bases unmatched: 10. CDR3 coding DNA: TGTGCCAGCAGCTCAGTGGACAGGGTGACCCACGAGCAGTACTTC. Translated, it gives CASSSVDRVTHEQYF.

This rearrangement joins TRBV7-2 to TRBJ2-3; 13 bases map to TRBD2. This CDR3 is built from 15 residues. Germline CDR1 SGHTA, CDR2 FQGNSA. V was clipped by 5 bases and J by 7 bases; unmatched bases: 6. Here the CDR3 reads CASSGGLAGANTQYF. CDR3 DNA sequence: TGTGCCAGCAGCGGCGGACTAGCGGGGGCCAATACGCAGTATTTT.

The V gene is TRBV4-1, the J gene TRBJ2-2, with a weak D call TRBD1 (5 bases). V dropped 6 bases and J dropped 0 bases, with 14 bases sitting between them. CDR3 size: 16 residues. Germline CDR1 and CDR2: MGHRA and YSYEKL. The CDR3 sequence is CASSLRVPPNTGELFF. The CDR3 DNA reads TGCGCCAGCAGTCTCAGGGTCCCCCCGAACACCGGGGAGCTGTTTTTT.

The gene calls are TRBV6-6 and TRBJ1-1, with D possibly matching TRBD1 (6 bases). The CDR3 is 15 amino acids. CDR1 is MNHNY, CDR2 SVGAGI, per germline (reference sequence). The germline V and J ends were trimmed by 5 bases and 0 bases, with 13 bases remaining between them. CDR3 sequence (DNA): TGTGCCAGCAGTCCCGGGGGGGACATGAACACTGAAGCTTTCTTT. It codes for CASSPGGDMNTEAFF.

This rearrangement joins TRBV30 to TRBJ1-4; 8 nucleotides match TRBD1. This CDR3 region has 13 residues. V gave up 2 bases and J gave up 7 bases; unmatched junction bases: 3. Germline assignment: CDR1 GTSNPN and CDR2 SVGIG (reference sequence). The CDR3 DNA reads TGTGCCTGGAGTCGACAGGGGTCTGAAAAACTGTTTTTT. Its protein is CAWSRQGSEKLFF.

The chain recombines TRBV28 with TRBJ1-2; 7 bases map to TRBD1. The CDR3 is 14 amino acids. CDR1 is MDHEN and CDR2 is SYDVKM in the germline V gene. J lost 5 bases, V lost 2 bases, and 5 bases had no gene match. The CDR3 spells CASSLQWDSYGYTF. CDR3 nucleotides: TGTGCCAGCAGTTTACAATGGGACAGTTATGGCTACACCTTC.